This T cell receptor beta chain appears in the sequencing data of a study of neoadjuvant anti-PD-1 for oral cavity cancer (dated by TCRdb to the early 2020s). As for the study more broadly: Before undergoing curative-intent surgical resection, most patients got three to four biweekly nivolumab doses at 3 mg/kg. Responders were defined as patients with complete response, partial response or stable disease by RECIST 1.1; non-responders were defined as patients with progression. A roughly 35% response rate was observed in the parent correlative cohort, in which eleven to twelve patients were included. A fourth nivolumab dose was given around day 43 to patients without progression, and definitive surgical resection was performed in those patients on days 50-56.

Summary of the overall study and its limitations: After neoadjuvant nivolumab, T cell clonality (Gini index) in PBMCs was significantly higher in non-responders than in responders. Higher pretreatment blood TCRbeta clonality and lower post-treatment tumor TCRbeta clonality were correlated with higher pretreatment blood Treg/Th17 ratios. Only three patients per response group were included in the TCR analyses, and larger cohorts for validation were called for by the authors.

For deep sequencing of PBMC libraries, mostly 400 to 550 ng of input genomic DNA was used, and six replicates were run per sample. Following the manufacturer's instructions, the team built TCRbeta libraries using the immunoSEQ hsTCRbeta kit. The finished libraries were brought together in one pool at 2.5 to 3.5 nM, which was then read using an Illumina NovaSeq 6000 S4 flow cell. In the original analysis: The immunoSEQ Analyzer handled quality control and preprocessing of the raw data. The analysis was restricted to productive rearrangements, with each unique CDR3 amino acid sequence defining a clonotype. Repertoire clonality was estimated as the Gini-Simpson index, which was computed with the R package tcR. Gini indices were compared with Student's t test, and associations with tumor size change were assessed by Pearson correlation. TCRdb limited this immuneACCESS table to in-frame rearrangements with V and J called. A share of clones is missing; checked studies link under half to unresolved V genes, and the rest is unexplained. That table furnishes V, J and clone size, whereas the DNA furnished D and trimming. The sample records 12,000 or so clones, 60% to 85% of which are singletons. More than 2.5% of the sample is in the top ten clones.

Taken with the paper, the label for time point translates to: after neoadjuvant nivolumab, at surgical resection. Patients had been newly diagnosed with stage II-IVA oral cavity squamous cell carcinoma, and no prior systemic or radiation treatment had been given to the patients. Everyone in the cohort had locally advanced, HPV-negative oral cavity squamous cell carcinoma. Peripheral blood mononuclear cells were analyzed directly and were not maintained or expanded in culture. Samples came from a longitudinal correlative study of a single-arm phase II trial of neoadjuvant nivolumab in oral cavity squamous cell carcinoma. Subject-matched pre- and post-treatment PBMCs and tumors from three responders and three non-responders underwent genomic DNA-based TCRbeta sequencing. Peripheral blood mononuclear cells were collected before nivolumab treatment and were collected again after treatment, at the time of surgery. Genomic DNA was isolated from PBMCs using the Maxwell RSC DNA from Cells kit.

As to this clone: This receptor's antigen is unknown. No clone much larger than this one lies a single base away; base qualities are absent.

The V end loses 5 bases and the J end loses 4 bases, and a stretch of 11 bases separates them. CDR1 and CDR2 (MRHNA, SNTAGT) derive from the germline V gene. The CDR3, cysteine through phenylalanine, is 14 amino acids long. This entry keeps only the CDR3 DNA: 42 bases, framed from base 1. Sequenced here: PBMCs, sampled after nivolumab (anti-PD-1) treatment. The receptor comes from a person aged 35-79 years with oral cavity squamous cell carcinoma. This sequence uses TRBV6-4 and TRBJ2-2; tentative D gene TRBD2, with 5 bases matching. The CDR3 region: CASSQRGSTGELFF. The nucleotide sequence reads as follows: TGTGCCAGCAGTCAACGGGGAAGCACCGGGGAGCTGTTTTTT.